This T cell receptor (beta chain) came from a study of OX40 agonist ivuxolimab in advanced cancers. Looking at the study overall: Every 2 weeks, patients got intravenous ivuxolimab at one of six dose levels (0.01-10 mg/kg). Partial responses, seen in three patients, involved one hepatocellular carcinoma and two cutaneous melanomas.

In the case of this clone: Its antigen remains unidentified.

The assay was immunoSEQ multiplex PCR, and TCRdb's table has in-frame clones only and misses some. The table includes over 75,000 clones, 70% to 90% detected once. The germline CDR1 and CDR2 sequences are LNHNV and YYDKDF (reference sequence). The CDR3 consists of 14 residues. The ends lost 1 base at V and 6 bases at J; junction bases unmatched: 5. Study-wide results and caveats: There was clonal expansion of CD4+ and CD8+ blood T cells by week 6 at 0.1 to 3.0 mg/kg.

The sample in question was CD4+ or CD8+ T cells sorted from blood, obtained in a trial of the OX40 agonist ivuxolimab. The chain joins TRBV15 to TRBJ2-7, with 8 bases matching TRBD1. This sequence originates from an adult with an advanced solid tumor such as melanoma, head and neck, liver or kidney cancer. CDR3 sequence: CATSRGGQGGEQYF. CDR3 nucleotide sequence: TGTGCCACCAGCAGAGGCGGACAGGGCGGCGAGCAGTACTTC.